The 9 T cell receptor beta chains below all came from one sample that was sequenced in a study of shared clonotypes between healthy human individuals. The data were produced by immunoSEQ multiplex PCR, yet TCRdb's version contains in-frame clones alone and is incomplete. The top ten hold about 34% of the sample, which has some 690,000 clones, roughly 87% seen once. The specimen sequenced was memory CD8+ T cells from PBMCs. Subset reported: CD45RO+ cells pooled with CCR7-negative TemRA cells. All receptors come from a man aged 18 to 30 in good health. Some clones in this sample may be carry-over from other donors' samples.

The V and J genes are TRBV28 and TRBJ1-4; no clear D gene. This CDR3 is built from 13 residues. Germline values: CDR1 MDHEN, CDR2 SYDVKM. Trimming removed 7 bases from V and 8 bases from J, with 14 bases in between. The CDR3 loop is CASTTPSGEKLFF. DNA for the CDR3: TGTGCCAGCACTACTCCGTCGGGGGAAAAACTGTTTTTT.

This chain connects TRBV7-2 to TRBJ1-1, with D possibly TRBD1 on 6 matching bases. V lost 5 bases, J lost 8 bases, and 15 bases lay in between. The CDR3 has 13 residues. Germline loops: CDR1 SGHTA, CDR2 FQGNSA. The CDR3 coding sequence is TGTGCCAGCAGCACCCTCAGGGGATTGGAAGCTTTCTTT. Encoded protein: CASSTLRGLEAFF.

V gene TRBV13 combines with J gene TRBJ2-2; D remains ambiguous. V lost 5 bases and J lost 6, with 7 bases in between. The CDR3 totals 12 residues. Germline-derived CDR1 and CDR2 are PRHDT and FYEKMQ (reference sequence). This chain's CDR3 is CASSPAPGELFF. CDR3 DNA sequence: TGTGCCAGCAGCCCCGCACCCGGGGAGCTGTTTTTT.

The rearrangement joins TRBV7-2 to TRBJ2-1; no clear D. Germline CDR1 and CDR2: SGHTA and FQGNSA. The V end lost 0 bases, the J end lost 0 bases, and 9 bases lay between the germline ends. The length of the CDR3 is 16 residues. CDR3 coding DNA: TGTGCCAGCAGCTTAGCCGTTATGAGCTCCTACAATGAGCAGTTCTTC. This translates into CASSLAVMSSYNEQFF. Using reference TRBV7-2 and TRBJ2-1 for the parts outside the CDR3, the full variable domain is GAGVSQSPSNKVTEKGKDVELRCDPISGHTALYWYRQSLGQGLEFLIYFQGNSAPDKSGLPSDRFSAERTGGSVSTLTIQRTQQEDSAVYLCASSLAVMSSYNEQFFGPGTRLTVL.

This chain links TRBV9 with TRBJ2-5; TRBD2 matches 10 bases. From germline, CDR1 is SGDLS and CDR2 YYNGEE. Trimming removed 0 bases from V and 3 bases from J; junction bases left unmatched: 2. CDR3 length equals 15 residues. The CDR3 sequence: CASSVALAGEETQYF. Here the CDR3 DNA reads TGTGCCAGCAGCGTAGCCCTAGCGGGAGAAGAGACCCAGTACTTC.

This chain joins TRBV28 and TRBJ2-7; the match to TRBD2 covers 7 bases. Germline trimming cut 3 bases from V and 0 bases from J; bases unmatched to any gene: 2. This CDR3 comprises 14 residues. Germline CDR1 and CDR2: MDHEN and SYDVKM. The CDR3 nucleotides are TGTGCCAGCAGTTTGCGCGGGGGCTCCTACGAGCAGTACTTC. Its protein is CASSLRGGSYEQYF.

This chain uses TRBV4-1 with TRBJ1-1; no clear D gene. V was trimmed by 3 bases and J by 2 bases, leaving 10 bases between them. The CDR3 runs 14 residues. In germline, CDR1 is MGHRA, CDR2 YSYEKL. The CDR3 here is CASSQEHGNTEAFF. The CDR3 DNA reads TGCGCCAGCAGCCAGGAACACGGTAACACTGAAGCTTTCTTT.

This chain connects TRBV5-6 to TRBJ1-4; 11 bases fit TRBD1. Germline trimming cut 2 bases from V and 5 bases from J; bases unmatched to any gene: 8. The CDR3 loop spans 17 amino acids. CDR1 is SGHDT, CDR2 YYEEEE, per germline. DNA of the CDR3: TGTGCCAGCAGCTTCGGGACAGGGGGTCAAGCCAATGAAAAACTGTTTTTT. It yields the protein CASSFGTGGQANEKLFF.

This chain links TRBV5-1 with TRBJ1-1; D gene ambiguous. CDR3 size: 16 residues. Trimming stripped 3 bases from V and 3 bases from J, with 18 bases between. Germline loops: CDR1 SGHRS, CDR2 YFSETQ. The CDR3: CASSSNPTVLHTEAFF. As DNA, the CDR3 is TGCGCCAGCAGCTCCAATCCAACAGTTTTGCACACTGAAGCTTTCTTT.